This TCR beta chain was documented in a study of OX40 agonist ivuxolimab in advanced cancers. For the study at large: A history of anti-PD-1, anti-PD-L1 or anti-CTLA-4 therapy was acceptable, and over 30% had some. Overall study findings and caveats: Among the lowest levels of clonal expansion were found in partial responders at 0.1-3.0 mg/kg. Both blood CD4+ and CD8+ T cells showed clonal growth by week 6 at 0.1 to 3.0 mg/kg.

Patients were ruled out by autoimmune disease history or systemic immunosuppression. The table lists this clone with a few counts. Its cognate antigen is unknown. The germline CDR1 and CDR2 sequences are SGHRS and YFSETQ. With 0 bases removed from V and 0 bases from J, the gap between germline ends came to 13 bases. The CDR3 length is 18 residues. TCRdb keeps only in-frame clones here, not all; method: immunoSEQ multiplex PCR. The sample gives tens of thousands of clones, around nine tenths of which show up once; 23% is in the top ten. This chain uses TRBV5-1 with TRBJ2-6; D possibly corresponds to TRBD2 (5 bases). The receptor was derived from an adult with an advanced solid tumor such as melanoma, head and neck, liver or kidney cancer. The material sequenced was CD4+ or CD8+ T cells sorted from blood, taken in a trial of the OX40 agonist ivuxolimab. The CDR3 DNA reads TGCGCCAGCAGCTTGGGCCTAGCCCTCAGCTCTGGGGCCAACGTCCTGACTTTC. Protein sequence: CASSLGLALSSGANVLTF.